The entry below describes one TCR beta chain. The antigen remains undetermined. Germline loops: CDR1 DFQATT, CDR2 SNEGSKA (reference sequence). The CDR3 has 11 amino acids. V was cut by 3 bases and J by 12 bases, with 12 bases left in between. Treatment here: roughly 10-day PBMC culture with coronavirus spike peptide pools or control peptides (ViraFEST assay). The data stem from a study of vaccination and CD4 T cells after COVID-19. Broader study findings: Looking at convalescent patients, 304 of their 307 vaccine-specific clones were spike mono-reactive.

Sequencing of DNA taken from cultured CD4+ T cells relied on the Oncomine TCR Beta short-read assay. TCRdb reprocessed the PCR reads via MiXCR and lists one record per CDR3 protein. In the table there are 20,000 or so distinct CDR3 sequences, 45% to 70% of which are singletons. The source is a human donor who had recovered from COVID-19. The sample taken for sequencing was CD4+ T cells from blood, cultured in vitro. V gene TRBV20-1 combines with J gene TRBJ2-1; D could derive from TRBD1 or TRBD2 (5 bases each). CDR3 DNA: TGCAGTGCTAGTGGGGGTCTGGTGCAGTTCTTC. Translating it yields CSASGGLVQFF.